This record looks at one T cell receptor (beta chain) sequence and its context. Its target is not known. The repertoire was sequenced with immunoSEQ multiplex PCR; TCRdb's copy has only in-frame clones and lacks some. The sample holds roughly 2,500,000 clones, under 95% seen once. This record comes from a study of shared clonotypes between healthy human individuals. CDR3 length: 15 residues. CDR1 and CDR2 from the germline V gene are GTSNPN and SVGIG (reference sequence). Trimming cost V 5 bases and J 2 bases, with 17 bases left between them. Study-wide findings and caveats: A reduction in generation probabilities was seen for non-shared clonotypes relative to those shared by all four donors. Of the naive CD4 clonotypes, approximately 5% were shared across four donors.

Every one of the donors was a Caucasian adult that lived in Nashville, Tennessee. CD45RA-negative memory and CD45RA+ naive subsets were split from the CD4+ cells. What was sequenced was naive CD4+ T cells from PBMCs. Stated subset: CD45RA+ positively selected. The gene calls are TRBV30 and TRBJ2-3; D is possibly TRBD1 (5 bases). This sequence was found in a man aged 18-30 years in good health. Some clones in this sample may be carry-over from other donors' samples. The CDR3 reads CAWENHRPPTDTQYF. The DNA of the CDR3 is TGTGCCTGGGAAAACCACAGGCCCCCCACAGATACGCAGTATTTT.